This TCR beta chain was sequenced for a study of tumor-infiltrating lymphocytes in primary liver carcinoma. Study summary: Samples gave roughly 3.65 to 8 million productive TCRbeta reads, similar across tissue types.

Each 20-30 mg portion of unsorted bulk tissue served as the source for co-extraction of RNA and DNA. Treatment-naive at the time, the patients had chronic HBV infection. Comments on this clonotype: Its target is unknown. A read error may produce the germline difference seen at one junction end.

Study-level findings and limits: With p = 0.039, the top-250-clone fraction in tumors significantly exceeded that in blood.

The CDR3 runs to 20 residues. Germline V gives CDR1 SGHAT, CDR2 FQNNGV. TCR beta cDNA was made from 450 to 500 ng total RNA with a constant-region primer. Three nested multiplex PCR rounds, a slightly modified ARM-PCR method, built the TCR beta libraries. Investigators reported that the first two PCR rounds, at 10 to 11 cycles each, used TRBV1-TRBV30 forward primers with a C-beta reverse primer. TCRdb reprocessed the multiplex PCR reads with MiXCR, giving one entry per CDR3 protein. The sample shows 90,000 to 150,000 distinct CDR3 sequences, 60% to 70% of them seen only once. Material for sequencing was liver tumor tissue from sampling region 1. Specified subset: tumor region T1, superior pole. This chain joins TRBV11-2 and TRBJ1-1; D remains unclear. This clonotype was sampled from a woman between 55 and 75 years old with primary liver carcinoma and hepatitis B virus infection. The CDR3 sequence: CVSSLGSRRVRGPLNTGAFF. For the CDR3, the DNA is TGTGTCAGCAGCTTAGGGTCACGTAGGGTCCGAGGACCATTGAACACTGGAGCTTTCTTT.